The sample holds many counts of the clone carrying this T cell receptor (beta chain). Next came a second PCR, run for 7 to 11 cycles, which used a sample-barcoded 5' primer along with a J-beta primer mix. Sequencing of every sample gave 3 million or more CDR3-containing paired-end reads. TCRdb independently ran MiXCR on the 5' RACE reads; one entry per CDR3 protein. Counted here are some 1.7 million distinct CDR3 sequences, 28% occurring once; the ten biggest clones make up more than 6%. The sample is drawn from a study of blood T cells in healthy people across ages. Study background: The template switching approach captured approximately one barcoded beta molecule for every two T cells.

V was shortened by 0 bases and J by 4 bases, with 9 bases between the two germline ends. Per the germline V gene, CDR1 is LNHNV and CDR2 is YYDKDF (reference sequence). The CDR3 sequence is 14 residues long. V is TRBV15 and J is TRBJ2-5, with D uncertain. The sample was blood. This receptor was identified in a young woman in good health. The CDR3 is CATSRDQRPETQYF. The CDR3 DNA reads as TGTGCCACCAGCAGAGATCAGCGCCCAGAGACCCAGTACTTC.